The 6 T cell receptor beta chains presented below share a single source sample, sequenced in a study of liver allograft versus peripheral blood T cells. Across the study: The authors compared T cell receptor repertoires in transplanted livers with recipients' peripheral blood repertoires.

TCRdb reprocessed the reads via MiXCR and lists one record per CDR3 protein. The data hold approximately 13,000 distinct CDR3 sequences, with 20% to 25% observed a single time. These receptors were obtained from a human patient who had a liver transplant. Some T cells here may be from the graft donor.

This clonotype was recorded many times. The chain links TRBV7-9 to TRBJ1-2, with D possibly being TRBD1 (6 bases). The CDR3 has 15 residues. V lost 3 bases, J lost 1 base, and 12 bases lay in between. CDR1 SEHNR and CDR2 FQNEAQ come from the germline V gene (reference sequence). This chain's CDR3 is CASSFSQGYNYGYTF. CDR3 DNA sequence: TGTGCCAGCAGCTTCAGCCAGGGGTATAACTATGGCTACACCTTC.

Ten or more counts support this clonotype. The chain has TRBV5-6 and TRBJ1-2; perhaps TRBD1 as D (5 bases). The CDR3 extends over 13 amino acids. Trimming took off 4 bases at V and 4 bases at J, with 11 bases between the two ends. Germline loops: CDR1 SGHDT, CDR2 YYEEEE. The CDR3 DNA is TGTGCCAGCAGCCGTGACAGAGGCTATGGCTACACCTTC. This codes for CASSRDRGYGYTF.

By sample fraction, this clonotype is medium-sized. This chain connects TRBV6-2 or TRBV6-3 to TRBJ2-1; D is unresolved. Germline V CDR1 and CDR2: MNHEY, SVGEGT. This CDR3 region has 15 residues. V gave up 7 bases and J gave up 4 bases, with 17 bases separating them. The CDR3 DNA reads as TGTGCCAGCAACAAAGAAACTGACGGATACAATGAGCAGTTCTTC. This sequence encodes CASNKETDGYNEQFF.

This chain joins TRBV19 and TRBJ1-6; tentatively, D is TRBD1 (6 bases). This CDR3 has 13 amino acids. V lost 9 bases, J lost 9 bases, and 15 bases lay in between. The germline V gene has CDR1 LNHDA and CDR2 SQIVND (reference sequence). The CDR3 DNA reads TGTGCCAGCAACTCCAGGGGTGTTTCACCCCTCCACTTT. It encodes CASNSRGVSPLHF.

This clonotype occurred a few times. The chain is built from TRBV20-1 and TRBJ2-1; no clear D. This CDR3 comprises 15 residues. V was clipped by 0 bases and J by 4 bases, with 13 bases between them. Germline V gene data show CDR1 as DFQATT and CDR2 as SNEGSKA (reference sequence). CDR3 DNA: TGCAGTGCTAGAGATCGGCAGACCCCTTACAATGAGCAGTTCTTC. Protein: CSARDRQTPYNEQFF.

The chain joins TRBV11-2 to TRBJ1-1; D ambiguous. V was trimmed by 3 bases and J by 5 bases, leaving 19 bases between them. There are 16 residues in the CDR3. The V gene's germline CDR1 is SGHAT and CDR2 FQNNGV. DNA for the CDR3: TGTGCCAGCAGCTTGAACCAACGAAGGGATGGGACTGAAGCTTTCTTT. Translating it yields CASSLNQRRDGTEAFF.